The entry that follows covers one T cell receptor beta chain sequence. Its antigen is unidentified. The data derive from a study of T cells after yellow fever vaccination. Study details: It was SMART-Seq v4 Ultra Low Input that prepared the fractions with low cell numbers.

Study-level results: The study noted that FACS-sorted repertoires could contain abundant clonotypes contaminating from the bulk population. Re-detected after boosting: most primary clones, 96% of CD4 and 80% to 90% of CD8.

MiXCR, run by TCRdb on the 5' RACE reads, gives a single entry per CDR3 protein. Found here are some 320,000 distinct CDR3 sequences, about 4% of them singletons; the top ten hold about 26%. CDR3 length: 16 amino acids. Germline V gives CDR1 MGHRA, CDR2 YSYEKL. The V end lost 0 bases, the J end lost 2 bases, and 14 bases lay between the germline ends. V is TRBV4-1 and J is TRBJ2-7; D uncertain. The starting material was PBMCs, obtained 5 days after the yellow fever booster vaccination. The sequence was collected from a man younger than 30 who received the YFV17D yellow fever vaccine. The CDR3: CASSQDLGTQPYEQYV. The DNA of the CDR3 is TGCGCCAGCAGCCAAGATTTAGGAACCCAGCCCTACGAGCAGTACGTC.